Shown below are 19 T cell receptor beta chains from a single sample sequenced in a study of human T cells and chemical hapten exposure. TCRdb reprocessed the RACE reads with MiXCR, giving one entry per CDR3 protein. The sample includes about 170,000 distinct CDR3 sequences, approximately 30% of them seen just once. Time point specified: patch test 3, about 24 weeks after DPC sensitization. As for treatment: therapeutic diphenylcyclopropenone sensitization with weekly scalp DPC. Sequencing used whole blood, obtained in connection with sensitization to the hapten diphenylcyclopropenone (DPC). Receptors originate from a woman younger than 30 with alopecia areata. Some clones in this sample may be carry-over from other donors' samples.

This rearrangement joins TRBV29-1 to TRBJ1-1; D possibly corresponds to TRBD1 (6 bases). CDR3 size: 12 residues. The V end was cut by 4 bases, the J end by 3 bases, with 9 bases between. The germline V gene encodes CDR1 SQVTM and CDR2 ANQGSEA. CDR3 DNA: TGCAGCGTTGCAGGGGCGGACACTGAAGCTTTCTTT. Amino acid sequence: CSVAGADTEAFF.

This clonotype was found many times. The genes are TRBV29-1 and TRBJ1-2, with TRBD1 matching over 8 bases. The CDR3 extends over 15 amino acids. Per germline, CDR1 SQVTM and CDR2 ANQGSEA. After removal of 7 bases from V and 3 bases from J, the junction contained 13 bases not matched to a gene. DNA of the CDR3: TGCAGCGGGGGTCCCGGGACAGGAGCGGACTATGGCTACACCTTC. As protein: CSGGPGTGADYGYTF.

This clonotype was recorded only once. The genes are TRBV29-1 and TRBJ2-7; possibly TRBD1 for D (5 bases). From germline, CDR1 is SQVTM and CDR2 ANQGSEA. This CDR3 spans 14 amino acids. With 7 bases removed from V and 0 bases from J, the gap between germline ends came to 16 bases. CDR3 sequence (DNA): TGCAGCGCCAAGGACACCATGAGCTCCTACGAGCAGTACTTC. It codes for CSAKDTMSSYEQYF.

There are a few counts of this clonotype. The chain carries TRBV20-1 and TRBJ1-4, with D possibly TRBD1 on 6 matching bases. The germline CDR1 and CDR2 sequences are DFQATT and SNEGSKA (reference sequence). Trimming took 7 bases from V and 8 from J, leaving 14 bases between them. There are 12 residues in the CDR3. The CDR3 here is CSVRQGREKLFF. The CDR3 DNA follows: TGCAGTGTAAGGCAGGGGAGAGAAAAACTGTTTTTT.

This chain uses TRBV7-2 with TRBJ1-1; maybe TRBD1 (5 bases). Trimming left V 5 bases short and J 8 bases short, with 15 bases between. CDR1 and CDR2 (germline): SGHTA, FQGNSA. This CDR3 spans 13 amino acids. The CDR3 DNA sequence: TGTGCCAGCAGCCATTCAACAGGCTTCGAAGCTTTCTTT. As protein: CASSHSTGFEAFF.

This clonotype was picked up a small number of times. The rearrangement uses TRBV10-2 and TRBJ1-2, with D possibly matching TRBD1 (5 bases). Deletions cut 6 bases from V and 9 bases from J, with 20 bases between. The length of the CDR3 is 14 residues. Germline V lookup: CDR1 WSHSY, CDR2 SAAADI. The CDR3 sequence: CASRVPGRGDRYTF. The CDR3 nucleotides are TGCGCCAGCAGAGTTCCGGGACGGGGGGATCGCTACACCTTC.

This chain links TRBV7-8 with TRBJ2-3, with D unresolved. This CDR3 is built from 14 residues. V lost 5 bases and J lost 0, with 9 bases in between. Germline CDR1 reads SGHVS; CDR2 reads FQNEAQ. In nucleotides, the CDR3 is TGTGCCAGCAGCCCTTGGGCTAGCACAGATACGCAGTATTTT. Residues: CASSPWASTDTQYF. The variable domain in full, completed from reference TRBV7-8 and TRBJ2-3, reads GAGVSQSPRYKVAKRGQDVALRCDPISGHVSLFWYQQALGQGPEFLTYFQNEAQLDKSGLPSDRFFAERPEGSVSTLKIQRTQQEDSAVYLCASSPWASTDTQYFGPGTRLTVL.

The chain carries TRBV15 and TRBJ2-1, with TRBD2 matching over 9 bases. The V segment lost 3 bases and the J segment 4 bases; nucleotides outside the gene matches: 7. The length of the CDR3 is 16 residues. Germline V gives CDR1 LNHNV, CDR2 YYDKDF (reference sequence). CDR3 sequence: CATSSPASGDYNEQFF. In nucleotides, the CDR3 is TGTGCCACCAGCAGCCCCGCTAGCGGGGATTACAATGAGCAGTTCTTC.

This clonotype was observed a few times. The V gene is TRBV20-1, the J gene TRBJ1-6; TRBD1 aligns across 8 bases. The CDR3 spans 13 residues. V shed 5 bases, J shed 10 bases, and the junction held 7 bases outside the gene matches. Germline loops: CDR1 DFQATT, CDR2 SNEGSKA (reference sequence). In DNA form, the CDR3 reads TGCAGTGCTTCGACAGGGGTGGCGTCACCCCTCCACTTT. This codes for CSASTGVASPLHF.

The table lists this clonotype with a few counts. The chain carries TRBV7-7 and TRBJ1-3, with D possibly matching TRBD1 (6 bases). Trimming cost V 5 bases and J 3 bases, with 8 bases left between them. CDR3 length: 13 residues. CDR1 is SSHAT and CDR2 is FNYEAQ in the germline V gene (reference sequence). The CDR3 bases are TGTGCCAGCAGCGAGACAGGTGGAAACACCATATATTTT. This sequence encodes CASSETGGNTIYF. Complete variable domain (other parts from reference TRBV7-7 and TRBJ1-3): GAGVSQSPRYKVTKRGQDVTLRCDPISSHATLYWYQQALGQGPEFLTYFNYEAQPDKSGLPSDRFSAERPEGSISTLTIQRTEQRDSAMYRCASSETGGNTIYFGEGSWLTVV.

The J gene is TRBJ2-1, the V gene TRBV7-6, with TRBD2 matching over 7 bases. The V gene's germline CDR1 is SGHVS and CDR2 FNYEAQ. The V segment lost 6 bases and the J segment 7 bases; nucleotides outside the gene matches: 9. This CDR3 is built from 14 residues. The CDR3 loop is CASRKAGDANEQFF. CDR3 coding DNA: TGTGCCAGCAGAAAGGCGGGGGACGCGAATGAGCAGTTCTTC.

The V and J genes are TRBV2 and TRBJ2-5; D is ambiguous. V lost 2 bases, J lost 5 bases, and 6 bases lay in between. This CDR3 comprises 12 residues. From germline, CDR1 is SNHLY and CDR2 FYNNEI. The CDR3 bases are TGTGCCAGCAGTGAATCACAGGAGACCCAGTACTTC. Protein sequence: CASSESQETQYF.

This clonotype came up a few times. The chain joins TRBV6-1 to TRBJ1-5; D ambiguous. CDR1 and CDR2 from the germline V gene are MNHNS and SASEGT. This CDR3 has 11 amino acids. V dropped 4 bases and J dropped 11 bases, with 9 bases sitting between them. The CDR3 is CASSVSMAQHF. DNA of the CDR3: TGTGCCAGCAGTGTGTCCATGGCCCAGCATTTT.

The chain carries TRBV9 and TRBJ2-4; D unresolved. Germline V gene sequence: CDR1 SGDLS, CDR2 YYNGEE. The CDR3 contains 14 residues. Trimming left V 7 bases short and J 0 bases short, with 11 bases between. CDR3 nucleotide sequence: TGTGCCAGCGGAGTGAAACTAGCCAAAAACATTCAGTACTTC. Translation gives CASGVKLAKNIQYF. Looking up the rest from reference TRBV9 and TRBJ2-4 gives the full variable domain: DSGVTQTPKHLITATGQRVTLRCSPRSGDLSVYWYQQSLDQGLQFLIQYYNGEERAKGNILERFSAQQFPDLHSELNLSSLELGDSALYFCASGVKLAKNIQYFGAGTRLSVL.

In its sample, this clonotype was seen many times. The J gene is TRBJ2-2, the V gene TRBV29-1, with unresolved D. Germline CDR1 and CDR2: SQVTM and ANQGSEA. V lost 4 bases and J lost 3, with 3 bases in between. This CDR3 contains 11 residues. CDR3 in amino acids: CSVADTGELFF. For the CDR3, the DNA is TGCAGCGTTGCGGACACCGGGGAGCTGTTTTTT.

This clonotype was counted between two and nine times. The V and J genes are TRBV18 and TRBJ2-6, with unresolved D. V lost 3 bases to trimming and J lost 0 bases, with 12 bases between them. Germline values: CDR1 KGHSH, CDR2 LQKENI. This CDR3 comprises 17 residues. The DNA of the CDR3 is TGTGCCAGCTCACCTAATCAGGTCCGCTCTGGGGCCAACGTCCTGACTTTC. The encoded protein is CASSPNQVRSGANVLTF.

The rearrangement uses TRBV9 and TRBJ2-1, with 11 bases lining up with TRBD2. Germline CDR1 and CDR2: SGDLS and YYNGEE. There are 15 residues in the CDR3. The V segment lost 3 bases and the J segment 7 bases; nucleotides outside the gene matches: 6. The CDR3 region is CASSAGLAEPNEQFF. CDR3 DNA: TGTGCCAGCAGCGCGGGACTAGCGGAGCCGAATGAGCAGTTCTTC.

The chain links TRBV9 to TRBJ1-2; D is unresolved. The CDR3 has 11 residues. Germline V CDR1 and CDR2: SGDLS, YYNGEE. The V end was cut by 3 bases, the J end by 4 bases, with 4 bases between. The CDR3 sequence: CASSAVYGYTF. The CDR3 DNA follows: TGTGCCAGCAGCGCGGTCTATGGCTACACCTTC.

This clonotype was picked up one time. This chain connects TRBV6-2 or TRBV6-3 to TRBJ1-2; D is possibly TRBD1 (5 bases). Germline V lookup: CDR1 MNHEY, CDR2 SVGEGT. This CDR3 has 11 amino acids. V dropped 6 bases and J dropped 14 bases, with 16 bases sitting between them. The chain's CDR3 is CASSPGGGGTF. CDR3 sequence (DNA): TGTGCCAGCAGCCCCGGCGGGGGAGGAACCTTC.